This T cell receptor (beta chain) originates from a study of T cell responses to AZD1222 COVID-19 vaccine. Study conclusions and caveats: Every sample of the repertoires postdated the peak T cell response. The donor cohort was predominantly white British with a female majority, and clonal diversity may have been underestimated. Spike was spanned by vaccine-associated CD4 TCRs, which were dominant at 160-218 and 743-854.

V lost 4 bases to trimming and J lost 1 base, with 10 bases between them. Germline CDR1 and CDR2: ENHRY and SYGVKD. The CDR3 contains 14 residues. On this clone: Its target is not known.

Repertoires were generated with immunoSEQ multiplex PCR, while TCRdb's copy carries only in-frame clones and drops some. The sample records about 46,000 clones, approximately 90% being singletons. V and J are TRBV10-3 and TRBJ1-1; D not certain. This sequence originates from an adult who received the AZD1222 COVID-19 vaccine. The material was peripheral blood, obtained 28 days after the second AZD1222 dose. In DNA, the CDR3 is TGTGCCATCAGTGCCTCTTTAGGGAACACTGAAGCTTTCTTT. This codes for CAISASLGNTEAFF.